This TCR beta chain was identified during a study of control samples from healthy donors and cancer patients. Measured with immunoSEQ multiplex PCR; TCRdb has only the in-frame clones, and not every one. Here the sample spans more than 95,000 clones, approximately 92% being singletons. Sample: PBMCs. This TCR was sampled from a man older than 75 with head and neck cancer.

This CDR3 is CASSTRTSGFTDTQYF. The DNA for the CDR3 is TGTGCCAGTAGTACCCGGACTAGCGGTTTCACAGATACGCAGTATTTT. The chain combines TRBV19 with TRBJ2-3, with 10 bases lining up with TRBD2. This CDR3 is 16 amino acids long. Per germline, CDR1 LNHDA and CDR2 SQIVND (reference sequence). V shed 4 bases and J 2 bases; nucleotides not matched to a gene: 6.